This record looks at one T cell receptor (beta chain) sequence and its context. Its antigen is unidentified. This same CDR3 is encoded by further DNA sequences in the sample. The sample comes from a study of Tregs in tolerant kidney transplant recipients. Unstimulated Tregs (CD4+CD25+CD127-) and CD4+CD25- non-Tregs were sorted from PBMCs. General study points: Findings come from small patient numbers and require larger validation. Tregs expanded with activated donor B cells seemed most donor-specific. Biological reproducibility was not directly addressed, but technical replication error appeared minimal.

Clones were read by immunoSEQ multiplex PCR, and TCRdb kept only the in-frame ones, dropping some. The repertoire holds about 240,000 clones, with roughly four fifths as singletons. Trimming removed 2 bases at V and 4 bases at J, with 6 bases between. The germline CDR1 and CDR2 sequences are MNHNS and SASEGT. There are 12 residues in the CDR3. The J gene is TRBJ2-7, the V gene TRBV6-1; tentative D call: TRBD1 (5 bases). Sequenced sample: CD4+ T cells from blood. The source of this sequence is a human donor in good health. In DNA form, the CDR3 reads TGTGCCAGCAGTGAACAGGGATACGAGCAGTACTTC. Translating gives CASSEQGYEQYF.